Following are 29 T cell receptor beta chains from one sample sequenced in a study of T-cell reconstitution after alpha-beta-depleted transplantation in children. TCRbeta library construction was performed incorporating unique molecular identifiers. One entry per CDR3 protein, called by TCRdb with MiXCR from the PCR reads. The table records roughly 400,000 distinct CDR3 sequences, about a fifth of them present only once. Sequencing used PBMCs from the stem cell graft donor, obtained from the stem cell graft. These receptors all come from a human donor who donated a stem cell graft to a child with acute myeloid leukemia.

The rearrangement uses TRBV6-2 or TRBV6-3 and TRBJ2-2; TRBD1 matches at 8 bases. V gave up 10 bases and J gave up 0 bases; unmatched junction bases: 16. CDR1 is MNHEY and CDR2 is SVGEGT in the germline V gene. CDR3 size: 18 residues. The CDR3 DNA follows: TGTGCCACCCTAACCGTACGGGACAGGCCGACGAACACCGGGGAGCTGTTTTTT. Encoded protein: CATLTVRDRPTNTGELFF.

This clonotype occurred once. CDR3 coding DNA: TGTGCCAGCAGTCGCATCTATGGGGGAGAGACCTACGAGCAGTACTTC. This codes for CASSRIYGGETYEQYF. J is TRBJ2-7 and V is TRBV12-3 or TRBV12-4; possibly TRBD1 or TRBD2 for D (5 bases each). The V gene lost 5 bases and the J gene lost 2 bases, with 19 bases spanning the gap. This CDR3 has 16 amino acids.

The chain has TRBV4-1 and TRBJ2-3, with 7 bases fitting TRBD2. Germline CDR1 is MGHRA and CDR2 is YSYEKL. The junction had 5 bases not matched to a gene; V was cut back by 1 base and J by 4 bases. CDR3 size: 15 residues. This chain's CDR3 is CASSQVAGVADTQYF. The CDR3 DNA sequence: TGCGCCAGCAGCCAAGTTGCGGGAGTGGCAGATACGCAGTATTTT.

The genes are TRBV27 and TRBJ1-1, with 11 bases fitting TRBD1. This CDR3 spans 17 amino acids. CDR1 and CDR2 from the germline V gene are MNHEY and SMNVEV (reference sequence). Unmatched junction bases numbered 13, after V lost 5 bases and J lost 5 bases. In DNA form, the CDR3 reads TGTGCCAGCAGTCCTCCGGGACAGGGGGAAGGAGGGACTGAAGCTTTCTTT. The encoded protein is CASSPPGQGEGGTEAFF.

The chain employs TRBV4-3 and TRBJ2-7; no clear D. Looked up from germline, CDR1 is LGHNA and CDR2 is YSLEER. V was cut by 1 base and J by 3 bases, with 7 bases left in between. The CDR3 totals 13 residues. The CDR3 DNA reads TGCGCCAGCAGCCAAGTAGGGTACTACGAGCAGTACTTC. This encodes CASSQVGYYEQYF.

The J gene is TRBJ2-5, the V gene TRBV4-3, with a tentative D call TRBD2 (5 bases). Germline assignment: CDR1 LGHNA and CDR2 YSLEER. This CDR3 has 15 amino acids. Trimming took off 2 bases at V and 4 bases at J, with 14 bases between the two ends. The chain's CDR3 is CASSQWTGNRETQYF. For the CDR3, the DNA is TGCGCCAGCAGCCAATGGACGGGAAACCGAGAGACCCAGTACTTC.

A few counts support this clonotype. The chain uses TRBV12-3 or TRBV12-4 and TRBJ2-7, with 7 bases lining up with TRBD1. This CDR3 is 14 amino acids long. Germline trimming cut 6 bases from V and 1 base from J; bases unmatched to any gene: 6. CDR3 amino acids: CASRNDRESYEQYF. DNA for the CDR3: TGTGCCAGCAGAAACGACAGGGAATCCTACGAGCAGTACTTC.

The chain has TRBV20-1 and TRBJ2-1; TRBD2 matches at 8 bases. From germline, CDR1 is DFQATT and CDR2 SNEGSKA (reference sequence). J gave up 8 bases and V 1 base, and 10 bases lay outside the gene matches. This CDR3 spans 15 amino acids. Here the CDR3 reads CSARAPGRVGDEQFF. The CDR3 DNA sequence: TGCAGTGCTAGAGCGCCCGGGAGGGTCGGGGATGAGCAGTTCTTC.

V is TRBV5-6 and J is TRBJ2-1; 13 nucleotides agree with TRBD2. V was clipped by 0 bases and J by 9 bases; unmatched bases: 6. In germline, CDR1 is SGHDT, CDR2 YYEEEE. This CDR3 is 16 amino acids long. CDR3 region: CASSLVWTSGSGEQFF. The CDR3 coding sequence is TGTGCCAGCAGCTTGGTCTGGACTAGCGGGAGCGGTGAGCAGTTCTTC. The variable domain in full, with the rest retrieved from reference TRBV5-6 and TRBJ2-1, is DAGVTQSPTHLIKTRGQQVTLRCSPKSGHDTVSWYQQALGQGPQFIFQYYEEEERQRGNFPDRFSGHQFPNYSSELNVNALLLGDSALYLCASSLVWTSGSGEQFFGPGTRLTVL.

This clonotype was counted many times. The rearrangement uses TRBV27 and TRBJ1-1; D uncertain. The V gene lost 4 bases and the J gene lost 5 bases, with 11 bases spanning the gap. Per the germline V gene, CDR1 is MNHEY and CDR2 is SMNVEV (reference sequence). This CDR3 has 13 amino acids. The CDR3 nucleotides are TGTGCCAGCAGTTCGAACAGAGGTACTGAAGCTTTCTTT. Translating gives CASSSNRGTEAFF.

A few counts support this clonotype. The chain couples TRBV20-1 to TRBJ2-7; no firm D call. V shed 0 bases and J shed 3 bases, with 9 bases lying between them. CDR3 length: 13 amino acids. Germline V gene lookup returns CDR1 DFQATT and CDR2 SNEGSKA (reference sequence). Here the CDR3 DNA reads TGCAGTGCTAGAGACCCCTCAAACTACGAGCAGTACTTC. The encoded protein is CSARDPSNYEQYF.

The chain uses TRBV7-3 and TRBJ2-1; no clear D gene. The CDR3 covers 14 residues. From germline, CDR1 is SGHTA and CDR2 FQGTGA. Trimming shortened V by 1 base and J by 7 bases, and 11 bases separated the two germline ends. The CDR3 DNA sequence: TGTGCCAGCAGCTTAATCGGCCCACGGAATGAGCAGTTCTTC. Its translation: CASSLIGPRNEQFF.

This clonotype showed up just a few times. CDR3 sequence reads: CSVSPLSVNEQFF. CDR3 bases: TGCAGTGTCTCCCCCCTTAGCGTCAATGAGCAGTTCTTC. V usage is TRBV20-1 and J usage is TRBJ2-1; D perhaps matches TRBD2 (5 bases). This CDR3 comprises 13 residues. Trimming took 7 bases from V and 6 from J, leaving 16 bases between them. Germline V CDR1 and CDR2: DFQATT, SNEGSKA (reference sequence).

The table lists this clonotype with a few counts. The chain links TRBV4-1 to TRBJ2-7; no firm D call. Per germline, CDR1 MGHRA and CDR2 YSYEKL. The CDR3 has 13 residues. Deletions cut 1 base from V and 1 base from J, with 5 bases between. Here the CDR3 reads CASSQGSSYEQYF. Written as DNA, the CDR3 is TGCGCCAGCAGCCAAGGGAGTTCCTACGAGCAGTACTTC.

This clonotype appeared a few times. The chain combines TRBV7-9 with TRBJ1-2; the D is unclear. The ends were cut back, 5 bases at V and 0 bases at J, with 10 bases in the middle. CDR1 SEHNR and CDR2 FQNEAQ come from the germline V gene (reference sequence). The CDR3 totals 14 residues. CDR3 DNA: TGTGCCAGCAGCGGTCGCCTCTCTAACTATGGCTACACCTTC. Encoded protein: CASSGRLSNYGYTF.

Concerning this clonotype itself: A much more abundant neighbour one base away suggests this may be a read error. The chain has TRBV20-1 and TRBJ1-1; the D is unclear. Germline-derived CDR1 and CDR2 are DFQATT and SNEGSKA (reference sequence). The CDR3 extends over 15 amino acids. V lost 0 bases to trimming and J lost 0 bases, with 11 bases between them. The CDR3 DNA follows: TGCAGTGCTAGAGATATTGCCCCCATGAACACTGAAGCTTTCTTT. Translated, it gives CSARDIAPMNTEAFF.

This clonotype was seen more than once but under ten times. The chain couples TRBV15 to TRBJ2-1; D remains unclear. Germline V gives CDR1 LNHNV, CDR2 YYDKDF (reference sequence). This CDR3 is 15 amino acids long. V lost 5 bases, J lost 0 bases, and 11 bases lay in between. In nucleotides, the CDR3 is TGTGCCACCAGCTTCTTAAGAACCTCCTACAATGAGCAGTTCTTC. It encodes CATSFLRTSYNEQFF.

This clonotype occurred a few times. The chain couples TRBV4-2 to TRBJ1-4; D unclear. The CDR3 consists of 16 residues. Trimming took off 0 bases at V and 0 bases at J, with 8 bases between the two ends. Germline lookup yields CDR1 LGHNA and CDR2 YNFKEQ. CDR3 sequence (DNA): TGTGCCAGCAGCCAAGATTACTATGCAACTAATGAAAAACTGTTTTTT. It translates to CASSQDYYATNEKLFF.

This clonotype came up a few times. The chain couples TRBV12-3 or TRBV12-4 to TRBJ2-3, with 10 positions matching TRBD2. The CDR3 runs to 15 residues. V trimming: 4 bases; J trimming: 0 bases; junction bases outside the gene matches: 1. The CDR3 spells CASSSSGSSTDTQYF. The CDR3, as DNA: TGTGCCAGCAGTTCTAGCGGGAGTAGCACAGATACGCAGTATTTT.

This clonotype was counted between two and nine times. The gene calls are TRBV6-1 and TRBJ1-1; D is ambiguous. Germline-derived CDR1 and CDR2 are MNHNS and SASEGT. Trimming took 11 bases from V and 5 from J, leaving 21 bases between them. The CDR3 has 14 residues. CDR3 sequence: CAVCDRALRTEAFF. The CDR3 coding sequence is TGTGCCGTATGTGATAGGGCGCTCAGAACTGAAGCTTTCTTT.

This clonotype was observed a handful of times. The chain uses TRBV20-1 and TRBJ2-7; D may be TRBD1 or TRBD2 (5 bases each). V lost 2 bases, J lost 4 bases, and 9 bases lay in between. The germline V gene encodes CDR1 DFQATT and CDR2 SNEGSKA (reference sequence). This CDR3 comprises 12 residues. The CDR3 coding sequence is TGCAGTGCTAGACGGGACCGATACGAGCAGTACTTC. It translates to CSARRDRYEQYF.

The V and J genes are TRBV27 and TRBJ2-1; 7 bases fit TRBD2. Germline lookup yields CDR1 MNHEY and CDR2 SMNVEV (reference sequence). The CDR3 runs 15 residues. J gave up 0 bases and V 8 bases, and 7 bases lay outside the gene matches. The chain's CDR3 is CASWTWTSSYNEQFF. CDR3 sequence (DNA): TGTGCCAGCTGGACGTGGACTAGCTCCTACAATGAGCAGTTCTTC.

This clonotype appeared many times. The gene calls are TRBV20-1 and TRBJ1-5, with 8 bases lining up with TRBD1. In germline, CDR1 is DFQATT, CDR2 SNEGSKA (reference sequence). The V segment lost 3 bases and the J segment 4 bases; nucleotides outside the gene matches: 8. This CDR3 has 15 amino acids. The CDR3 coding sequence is TGCAGTGCTAGTCTACGGACAGGGAAAAATCAGCCCCAGCATTTT. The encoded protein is CSASLRTGKNQPQHF.

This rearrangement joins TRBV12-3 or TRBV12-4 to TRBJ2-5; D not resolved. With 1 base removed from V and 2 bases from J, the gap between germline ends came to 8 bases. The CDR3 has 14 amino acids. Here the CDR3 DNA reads TGTGCCAGCAGTTTAGATGTCTATCAAGAGACCCAGTACTTC. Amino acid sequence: CASSLDVYQETQYF.

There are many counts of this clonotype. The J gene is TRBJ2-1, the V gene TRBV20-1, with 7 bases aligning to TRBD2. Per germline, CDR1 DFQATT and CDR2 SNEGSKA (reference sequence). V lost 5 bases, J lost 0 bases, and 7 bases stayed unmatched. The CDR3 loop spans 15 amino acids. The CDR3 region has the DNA TGCAGTGCTTCCACCGGGACTAACTCCTACAATGAGCAGTTCTTC. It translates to CSASTGTNSYNEQFF.

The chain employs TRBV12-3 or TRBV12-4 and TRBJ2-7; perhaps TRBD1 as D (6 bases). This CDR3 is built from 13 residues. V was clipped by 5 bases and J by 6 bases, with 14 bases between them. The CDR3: CASSPWTVREQYF. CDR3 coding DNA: TGTGCCAGCAGTCCCTGGACAGTCCGCGAGCAGTACTTC.

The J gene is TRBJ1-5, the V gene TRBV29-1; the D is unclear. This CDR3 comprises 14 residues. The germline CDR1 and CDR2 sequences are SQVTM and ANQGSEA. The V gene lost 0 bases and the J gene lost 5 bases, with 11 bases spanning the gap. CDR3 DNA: TGCAGCGTTGAAGAGTGGCAGGAGTATCAGCCCCAGCATTTT. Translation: CSVEEWQEYQPQHF.

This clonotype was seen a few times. The CDR3 sequence is CSARDGDVAYEQYF. The CDR3 DNA follows: TGCAGTGCTAGAGATGGGGACGTCGCCTACGAGCAGTACTTC. The chain links TRBV20-1 to TRBJ2-7; the D call may be TRBD1 or TRBD2 (5 bases each). The V end lost 0 bases, the J end lost 2 bases, and 11 bases lay between the germline ends. CDR1 DFQATT and CDR2 SNEGSKA come from the germline V gene (reference sequence). This CDR3 has 14 residues.

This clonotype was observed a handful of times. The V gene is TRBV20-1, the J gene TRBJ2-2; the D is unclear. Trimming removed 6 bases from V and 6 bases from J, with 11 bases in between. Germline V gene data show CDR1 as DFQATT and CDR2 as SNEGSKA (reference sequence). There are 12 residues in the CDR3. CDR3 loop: CSASRVSGELFF. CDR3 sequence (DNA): TGCAGTGCAAGTAGGGTTTCCGGGGAGCTGTTTTTT.